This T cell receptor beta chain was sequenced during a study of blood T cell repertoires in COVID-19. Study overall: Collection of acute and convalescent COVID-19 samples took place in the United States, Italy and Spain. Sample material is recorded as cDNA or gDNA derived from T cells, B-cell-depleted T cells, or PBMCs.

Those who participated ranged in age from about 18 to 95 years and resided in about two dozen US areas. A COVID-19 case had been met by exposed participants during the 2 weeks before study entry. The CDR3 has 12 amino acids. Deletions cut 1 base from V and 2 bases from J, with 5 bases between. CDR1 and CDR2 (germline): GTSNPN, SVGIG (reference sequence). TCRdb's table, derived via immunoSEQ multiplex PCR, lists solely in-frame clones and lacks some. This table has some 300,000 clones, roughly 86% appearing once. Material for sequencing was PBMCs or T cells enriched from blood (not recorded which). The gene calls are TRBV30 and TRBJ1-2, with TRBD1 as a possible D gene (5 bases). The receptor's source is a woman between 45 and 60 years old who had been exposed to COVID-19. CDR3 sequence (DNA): TGTGCCTGGAGTGCAGGGAACTATGGCTACACCTTC. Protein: CAWSAGNYGYTF.